This TCR beta chain is from a study of T cells in narcolepsy (dated by TCRdb to the late 2010s). Broadly, across the study: Patients with narcolepsy type 1 or type 2 (NT1, NT2) were enrolled in the study together with healthy control donors. To look for autoreactive T cells in narcolepsy patients that target self-antigens of hypocretin neurons (hypocretin, TRIB2), the study used TCR Vbeta sequencing to follow clonotypes in blood and CSF. What the work shows at the level of the full study, not this receptor alone: In plots comparing CSF and blood CD4+ T cell clonotypes from the same patient, HCRT-specific and TRIB2-specific autoreactive clonotypes were highlighted. Autoreactive clonotypes were reported to be detected serially in the blood of the same patients and of different patients, but not in the blood of healthy controls. Patients and controls had comparable numbers of sequenced blood memory CD4+ clonotypes, averaging about 37,000 and 33,000, respectively. Certain blood memory CD4+ repertoires from patients and controls had no sequences that matched autoreactive T cell clones.

CDR1 and CDR2, per the germline V gene, are SGHTA and FQGTGA. From the cysteine through the phenylalanine, the CDR3 covers 15 amino acids. CDR3 DNA only is kept here, 45 bases in frame from base 1. At the junction V is shortened by 0 bases and J by 2 bases, with 10 bases in between. Preparation of the library involved the immunoSEQ multiplex PCR assay. The clones in this table, taken by TCRdb from immuneACCESS, are in-frame only. Not every clone is retained; where verified, under half of the shortfall comes from an unresolved V gene, and the cause of the rest is unknown. In all, the sample holds about 27,000 clones, and approximately 80% of those were seen once. The ten top clones hold 3.4% of the sample. Memory CD4+ T cells were sorted ex vivo from peripheral blood of narcolepsy patients and healthy controls for TCR Vbeta sequencing. A remark on this clone: Its antigen remains unidentified. No much larger clonotype is one base removed from it; base qualities were not supplied.

Recombination linked TRBV7-3 to TRBJ1-2; no D segment can be confidently identified. This receptor was identified in a human donor with narcolepsy. The sample was CD45RA- memory CD4+ T cells from PBMCs. Taken with the paper, the label for cell subset or site translates to: memory T cells sorted ex vivo from peripheral blood. The CDR3 protein is CASSLTPLTNYGYTF. The nucleotide sequence is TGTGCCAGCAGCTTAACCCCCTTAACCAACTATGGCTACACCTTC.